One sample yielded the 20 T cell receptor beta chains listed below, sequenced in a study of CD8 T cells in Susac syndrome. cDNA came from about 0.5 to 1 ug RNA primed by random hexamers. TCRdb used MiXCR to reprocess the immunoSEQ multiplex PCR reads, holding one entry per CDR3 protein. Here the sample spans some 150,000 distinct CDR3 sequences, 85% to 95% being singletons. The material sequenced was CD4+ T cells from PBMCs. These receptors all come from a human donor with Susac syndrome.

This clonotype was counted once. The CDR3 DNA reads TGTGCCACCAGTGACCCGGGACAGGGAGGTCGGCAGTACTTC. This gives the protein CATSDPGQGGRQYF. V gene TRBV24-1 combines with J gene TRBJ2-7; 9 bases line up with TRBD1. The ends lost 4 bases at V and 9 bases at J; junction bases unmatched: 9. The CDR3 spans 14 residues. The germline V gene encodes CDR1 KGHDR and CDR2 SFDVKD.

The rearrangement joins TRBV30 to TRBJ2-6, with 9 bases lining up with TRBD2. The V segment lost 3 bases and the J segment 0 bases; nucleotides outside the gene matches: 3. CDR3 length: 16 amino acids. CDR1 is GTSNPN and CDR2 is SVGIG in the germline V gene (reference sequence). Written as DNA, the CDR3 is TGTGCCTGGAGCGGAGCGGGAGGCTCTGGGGCCAACGTCCTGACTTTC. It is translated as CAWSGAGGSGANVLTF.

The rearrangement uses TRBV27 and TRBJ2-1; D might be TRBD2 (5 bases). Germline-derived CDR1 and CDR2 are MNHEY and SMNVEV (reference sequence). V was clipped by 6 bases and J by 0 bases, with 12 bases between them. This CDR3 contains 15 residues. CDR3 region: CASSPGLSSYNEQFF. The DNA for the CDR3 is TGTGCCAGCAGCCCCGGACTGAGCTCCTACAATGAGCAGTTCTTC.

Comments on this clonotype: The germline gene is not matched at one end of the junction; a read error may be the cause. The chain couples TRBV3-1 to TRBJ2-3; D unresolved. Germline V gives CDR1 LGHDT, CDR2 YNNKEL (reference sequence). The CDR3 runs 13 residues. CDR3 amino acids: CASSQDRIISPNF. The CDR3 bases are TGTGCCAGCAGCCAAGATCGAATTATAAGCCCCAATTTT.

The chain joins TRBV3-1 to TRBJ2-5; D perhaps matches TRBD2 (7 bases). From germline, CDR1 is LGHDT and CDR2 YNNKEL (reference sequence). The CDR3 length is 14 residues. Trimming cost V 6 bases and J 5 bases, with 16 bases left between them. The CDR3 coding sequence is TGTGCCAGCAGTCGAAACGGGGGGCCTGAGACCCAGTACTTC. This translates into CASSRNGGPETQYF.

The chain is built from TRBV30 and TRBJ1-5, with a weak D call TRBD1 (5 bases). The V and J ends lost 2 bases and 7 bases respectively, with 12 bases between them. Germline CDR1 and CDR2: GTSNPN and SVGIG (reference sequence). CDR3 length: 13 residues. The CDR3 sequence: CAWSMEGNQPQHF. CDR3 nucleotide sequence: TGTGCCTGGAGTATGGAGGGGAACCAGCCCCAGCATTTT.

The CDR3 nucleotides read TGTGCCAGCAGCGACCACCCGACAGTGAACACTGAAGCTTTCTTT. This translates into CASSDHPTVNTEAFF. The rearrangement links TRBV9 to TRBJ1-1; D is perhaps TRBD1 (5 bases). CDR1 is SGDLS, CDR2 YYNGEE, per germline. The CDR3 contains 15 residues. V was trimmed by 3 bases and J by 0 bases, leaving 12 bases between them.

A single count supports this clonotype. The CDR3: CSVSTDLAKNIQYF. The CDR3 DNA reads as TGCAGCGTTTCGACAGACCTAGCCAAAAACATTCAGTACTTC. The chain combines TRBV29-1 with TRBJ2-4; possibly TRBD1 for D (5 bases). This CDR3 comprises 14 residues. V lost 5 bases and J lost 0, with 11 bases in between. Germline V gene sequence: CDR1 SQVTM, CDR2 ANQGSEA.

The V gene is TRBV9, the J gene TRBJ2-2, with D maybe TRBD1 (5 bases). The germline gives CDR1 SGDLS, CDR2 YYNGEE. The CDR3 is made up of 13 amino acids. Trimming left V 4 bases short and J 7 bases short, with 11 bases between. The CDR3 DNA reads as TGTGCCAGCAGCATCCGTAGGGGCGGGGAGCTGTTTTTT. Protein: CASSIRRGGELFF.

The chain has TRBV20-1 and TRBJ1-2; D is possibly TRBD1 (6 bases). This CDR3 is 13 amino acids long. Trimming removed 2 bases from V and 5 bases from J, with 12 bases in between. The V gene's germline CDR1 is DFQATT and CDR2 SNEGSKA (reference sequence). In DNA, the CDR3 is TGCAGTGCTAGACCCACTACAGGGTATGGCTACACCTTC. Translation: CSARPTTGYGYTF.

The chain couples TRBV30 to TRBJ1-4, with D hard to call. Germline values: CDR1 GTSNPN, CDR2 SVGIG (reference sequence). V was shortened by 5 bases and J by 3 bases, with 16 bases between the two germline ends. This CDR3 contains 15 residues. DNA for the CDR3: TGTGCCTGGGTCCCGAGGAGGAGCCCTAATGAAAAACTGTTTTTT. It codes for CAWVPRRSPNEKLFF.

The chain employs TRBV30 and TRBJ2-2; D remains ambiguous. Germline-derived CDR1 and CDR2 are GTSNPN and SVGIG (reference sequence). The CDR3 runs to 12 residues. The V gene lost 3 bases and the J gene lost 6 bases, with 8 bases spanning the gap. CDR3 sequence: CAWREGAGELFF. The CDR3, as DNA: TGTGCCTGGAGGGAAGGTGCCGGGGAGCTGTTTTTT.

This rearrangement joins TRBV20-1 to TRBJ1-5, with 9 bases matching TRBD1. The CDR3 consists of 15 residues. From germline, CDR1 is DFQATT and CDR2 SNEGSKA (reference sequence). Trimming cost V 2 bases and J 3 bases; bases outside gene matches: 5. As DNA, the CDR3 is TGCAGTGCTAGACCACAGGGGGCGGTCAATCAGCCCCAGCATTTT. It yields the protein CSARPQGAVNQPQHF.

This sequence joins TRBV5-1 and TRBJ1-1; tentatively, D is TRBD1 (6 bases). Trimming shortened V by 3 bases and J by 3 bases, and 12 bases separated the two germline ends. The CDR3 covers 14 residues. Germline loops: CDR1 SGHRS, CDR2 YFSETQ. Here the CDR3 DNA reads TGCGCCAGCAGCTCGGACAGAGGCCACACTGAAGCTTTCTTT. This codes for CASSSDRGHTEAFF.

This clonotype was observed a single time. The chain has TRBV5-4 and TRBJ2-5; 9 nucleotides line up with TRBD1. The CDR3 length is 15 residues. The V gene end was trimmed by 1 base and the J gene end by 5 bases; junction bases not matched to a gene: 6. CDR1 SGHNT and CDR2 YYREEE come from the germline V gene (reference sequence). Written as DNA, the CDR3 is TGTGCCAGCAGCTTGCGACAGGGGGTCGGGGAGACCCAGTACTTC. Its protein is CASSLRQGVGETQYF.

J is TRBJ1-1 and V is TRBV3-1; D may be TRBD1 (5 bases). The CDR3 covers 13 residues. Germline V gives CDR1 LGHDT, CDR2 YNNKEL (reference sequence). The V and J ends lost 3 bases and 4 bases respectively, with 9 bases between them. For the CDR3, the DNA is TGTGCCAGCAGCCACTTGGACACCACTGAAGCTTTCTTT. Translated: CASSHLDTTEAFF. Complete variable domain (other parts from reference TRBV3-1 and TRBJ1-1): DTAVSQTPKYLVTQMGNDKSIKCEQNLGHDTMYWYKQDSKKFLKIMFSYNNKELIINETVPNRFSPKSPDKAHLNLHINSLELGDSAVYFCASSHLDTTEAFFGQGTRLTVV.

The rearrangement uses TRBV20-1 and TRBJ2-1, with D unresolved. This CDR3 has 12 residues. CDR1 and CDR2 (germline): DFQATT, SNEGSKA (reference sequence). The V end lost 6 bases, the J end lost 4 bases, and 10 bases lay between the germline ends. The CDR3, as DNA: TGCAGTGCCTTGTGGGGTTACAATGAGCAGTTCTTC. Its protein product is CSALWGYNEQFF.

The chain combines TRBV6-2 or TRBV6-3 with TRBJ1-1, with D possibly TRBD1 on 6 matching bases. Trimming stripped 5 bases from V and 4 bases from J, with 11 bases between. This CDR3 contains 13 residues. The germline V gene encodes CDR1 MNHEY and CDR2 SVGEGT. The CDR3 DNA reads TGTGCCAGCAGTAAGGGACACCTCACTGAAGCTTTCTTT. It codes for CASSKGHLTEAFF.

This clonotype appeared a single time. The rearrangement joins TRBV9 to TRBJ2-7, with 8 positions matching TRBD2. After removal of 1 base from V and 6 bases from J, the junction contained 9 bases not matched to a gene. CDR1 is SGDLS and CDR2 is YYNGEE in the germline V gene. This CDR3 has 15 residues. CDR3: CASSVNVGGAGEQYF. Here the CDR3 DNA reads TGTGCCAGCAGCGTAAATGTCGGGGGGGCCGGCGAGCAGTACTTC. Using reference TRBV9 and TRBJ2-7 for the parts outside the CDR3, the full variable domain is DSGVTQTPKHLITATGQRVTLRCSPRSGDLSVYWYQQSLDQGLQFLIQYYNGEERAKGNILERFSAQQFPDLHSELNLSSLELGDSALYFCASSVNVGGAGEQYFGPGTRLTVT.

This chain links TRBV20-1 with TRBJ2-3, with TRBD2 matching over 9 bases. The CDR3 runs to 16 residues. V trimming: 5 bases; J trimming: 6 bases; junction bases outside the gene matches: 15. Germline V lookup: CDR1 DFQATT, CDR2 SNEGSKA (reference sequence). The CDR3, as DNA: TGCAGTGCTGTACGATTCCCAGCGGGAGGTTACGATACGCAGTATTTT. Translation: CSAVRFPAGGYDTQYF.